This T cell receptor beta chain was identified during a study of T-cell reconstitution after alpha-beta-depleted transplantation in children. The germline CDR1 and CDR2 sequences are SGHAT and FQDESV (reference sequence). This CDR3 has 13 amino acids. Trimming cost V 5 bases and J 5 bases, with 12 bases left between them. Preparation of the TCRbeta library involved a method that used unique molecular identifiers. TCRdb re-called the PCR reads with MiXCR, one entry per CDR3 protein. The table records about 610,000 distinct CDR3 sequences, about 11% of them present only once. The chain joins TRBV11-1 to TRBJ2-5; maybe TRBD2 (5 bases). This clonotype was sampled from a human donor who donated a stem cell graft to a child with acute myeloid leukemia. The input for sequencing was PBMCs from the stem cell graft donor, taken from the stem cell graft. The CDR3 DNA reads as TGTGCCAGCAGCCAGAGGGCAATCGAGACCCAGTACTTC. Residues: CASSQRAIETQYF.